This T cell receptor beta chain emerged from a study of human T cells and chemical hapten exposure. Study context: Upper back patch tests used 0.01% DPC, scored after 6 days. Points from the study as a whole: Expanded TCRs formed significantly more large CDR3 similarity clusters than controls.

The CDR3 loop spans 12 amino acids. Trimming removed 5 bases at V and 3 bases at J, with 7 bases between. Germline-derived CDR1 and CDR2 are SNHLY and FYNNEI. Authors' analysis steps: Sample TCR totals centred on a median of around 92,000, ranging about 20,000 to 700,000. TCRdb re-called the RACE reads with MiXCR, one entry per CDR3 protein. TCRdb, not the original authors, processed these V and J calls. The sample yields roughly 97,000 distinct CDR3 sequences, roughly a quarter seen once. As to time point: patch test 3, about 24 weeks after DPC sensitization. Treatment here: therapeutic diphenylcyclopropenone sensitization with weekly scalp DPC. Those who donated were patients with alopecia, 18 to 70 years of age, and suitable for DPC. As regards this clonotype: The antigen is unknown.

This specimen was whole blood, taken in connection with sensitization to the hapten diphenylcyclopropenone (DPC). This TCR was recovered from a man between 40 and 49 years old with alopecia areata. Some clones in this sample may be carry-over from other donors' samples. The V and J genes are TRBV2 and TRBJ2-5; no clear D gene. The DNA of the CDR3 is TGTGCCAGCAGTTTAATTAAAGAGACCCAGTACTTC. Translation: CASSLIKETQYF.